The 14 T cell receptor beta chains below come from one sample, sequenced in a study of PD-L1 blockade in urothelial cancer. TCRdb's copy holds only in-frame clones and misses some; the assay was immunoSEQ multiplex PCR. Among about 72,000 clones, more than 75% were seen once, and the ten largest hold under 15%. Time point noted: pretreatment peripheral blood. The specimen was PBMCs, collected around atezolizumab (anti-PD-L1) treatment. All receptors come from a man between 60 and 75 years old with urothelial cancer.

Of note for this clone: Within the sample, other DNA sequences also encode this same CDR3. The chain employs TRBV7-3 and TRBJ1-1; D perhaps matches TRBD1 (5 bases). The CDR3 is 13 amino acids. With 5 bases removed from V and 4 bases from J, the gap between germline ends came to 11 bases. The germline V gene has CDR1 SGHTA and CDR2 FQGTGA. The chain's CDR3 is CASSPTGGTEAFF. In DNA form, the CDR3 reads TGTGCCAGCAGCCCGACGGGGGGCACTGAAGCTTTCTTT.

The V call is TRBV18, the J call TRBJ1-2; D is unresolved. The CDR3 has 13 residues. Between the trimmed V and J ends, which lost 1 base and 6 bases, there was a span of 9 bases. Per germline, CDR1 KGHSH and CDR2 LQKENI. The CDR3 coding sequence is TGTGCCAGCTCACCACTTCCGCGGGATGGCTACACCTTC. Translation: CASSPLPRDGYTF.

CDR3 in DNA: TGCGCCAGCAGCTTGGAGCGGCAGCTTTATTCACCCCTCCACTTT. It yields the protein CASSLERQLYSPLHF. V gene TRBV5-1 combines with J gene TRBJ1-6; the D is unclear. CDR1 is SGHRS, CDR2 YFSETQ, per germline. There are 15 residues in the CDR3. The V end was cut by 0 bases, the J end by 8 bases, with 12 bases between.

V is TRBV29-1 and J is TRBJ1-4, with D perhaps TRBD1 (6 bases). CDR1 SQVTM and CDR2 ANQGSEA come from the germline V gene. The CDR3 loop spans 13 amino acids. V was shortened by 6 bases and J by 5 bases, with 13 bases between the two germline ends. Here the CDR3 DNA reads TGCAGCGTCGGACAGAACCTGAATGAAAAACTGTTTTTT. Translated, it gives CSVGQNLNEKLFF.

This clone has a single count. The V and J genes are TRBV4-1 and TRBJ2-2, with D maybe TRBD1 (6 bases). Germline loops: CDR1 MGHRA, CDR2 YSYEKL. Trimming shortened V by 0 bases and J by 1 base, and 9 bases separated the two germline ends. This CDR3 spans 16 amino acids. The CDR3 spells CASSQDSGVNTGELFF. The CDR3 DNA follows: TGCGCCAGCAGCCAAGATTCAGGGGTGAACACCGGGGAGCTGTTTTTT.

The rearrangement joins TRBV28 to TRBJ2-1; D is ambiguous. The CDR3 length is 12 residues. V was clipped by 4 bases and J by 7 bases, with 8 bases between them. Germline V gene data show CDR1 as MDHEN and CDR2 as SYDVKM. The DNA for the CDR3 is TGTGCCAGCAGTTACCTATTGAATGAGCAGTTCTTC. Protein: CASSYLLNEQFF.

The V gene is TRBV6-1, the J gene TRBJ1-5; a weak D match, TRBD1 (6 bases). Deletions cut 6 bases from V and 4 bases from J, with 13 bases between. Germline lookup yields CDR1 MNHNS and CDR2 SASEGT. The CDR3 contains 14 residues. CDR3 DNA sequence: TGTGCCAGCAGAATACAGGGTCGGAATCAGCCCCAGCATTTT. Its protein product is CASRIQGRNQPQHF.

The genes are TRBV10-1 and TRBJ2-7; TRBD1 might be the D (5 bases). The germline V and J ends were trimmed by 4 bases and 6 bases, with 16 bases remaining between them. The CDR3 covers 14 residues. Germline CDR1 is WNHNN and CDR2 is SYGVQD (reference sequence). This CDR3 is CASSAGLLVGEQYF. Here the CDR3 DNA reads TGCGCCAGCAGTGCAGGGCTCCTCGTAGGCGAGCAGTACTTC.

Concerning this clone: Other DNA sequences in the same sample also yield this CDR3. The chain couples TRBV4-1 to TRBJ2-5; weak D call: TRBD2 (7 bases). Germline V gene sequence: CDR1 MGHRA, CDR2 YSYEKL. The ends were cut back, 0 bases at V and 3 bases at J, with 14 bases in the middle. The CDR3 is 16 amino acids. The CDR3 DNA sequence: TGCGCCAGCAGCCAAGATGGGGGGGGGCCGGAAGAGACCCAGTACTTC. Residues: CASSQDGGGPEETQYF.

CDR3 loop: CASCGTGSYNEQFF. CDR3 sequence (DNA): TGCGCCAGCTGCGGGACAGGGTCCTACAATGAGCAGTTCTTC. The chain links TRBV10-2 to TRBJ2-1, with 9 positions matching TRBD1. After removal of 8 bases from V and 1 base from J, the junction contained 3 bases not matched to a gene. Germline CDR1 is WSHSY and CDR2 is SAAADI. The CDR3 loop spans 14 amino acids.

This clone was observed once. The rearrangement uses TRBV28 and TRBJ1-2, with 11 bases that match TRBD1. The V gene end was trimmed by 4 bases and the J gene end by 8 bases; junction bases not matched to a gene: 6. CDR1 is MDHEN and CDR2 is SYDVKM in the germline V gene. This CDR3 is 14 amino acids long. The CDR3 sequence is CASSYGQGARGYTF. CDR3 nucleotides: TGTGCCAGCAGTTACGGACAGGGGGCGAGGGGCTACACCTTC.

This clone has only a few counts. The chain joins TRBV29-1 to TRBJ2-5; 13 bases fit TRBD2. The CDR3 covers 17 residues. The junction had 19 bases not matched to a gene; V was cut back by 6 bases and J by 9 bases. Germline V gives CDR1 SQVTM, CDR2 ANQGSEA. The CDR3 is CSVAGLGLAGTFRPQYF. The CDR3 DNA is TGCAGCGTCGCCGGGTTGGGACTAGCGGGGACCTTTCGACCCCAGTACTTC. Full variable domain (remainder filled in from reference TRBV29-1 and TRBJ2-5): SAVISQKPSRDICQRGTSLTIQCQVDSQVTMMFWYRQQPGQSLTLIATANQGSEATYESGFVIDKFPISRPNLTFSTLTVSNMSPEDSSIYLCSVAGLGLAGTFRPQYFGPGTRLLVL.

This clone was picked up a small number of times. The gene calls are TRBV19 and TRBJ2-2; D gene ambiguous. The CDR3 length is 15 residues. Trimming left V 0 bases short and J 3 bases short, with 8 bases between. Germline V gives CDR1 LNHDA, CDR2 SQIVND (reference sequence). Written as DNA, the CDR3 is TGTGCCAGTAGTATAGATGGGCCCGACACCGGGGAGCTGTTTTTT. Protein sequence: CASSIDGPDTGELFF.

This chain joins TRBV7-9 and TRBJ2-3, with a tentative D call TRBD2 (6 bases). CDR1 is SEHNR and CDR2 is FQNEAQ in the germline V gene (reference sequence). CDR3 length: 16 amino acids. Trimming left V 6 bases short and J 0 bases short, with 16 bases between. CDR3 nucleotide sequence: TGTGCCAGCAGTTATCGCCTTGGGACTAGCACAGATACGCAGTATTTT. Its translation: CASSYRLGTSTDTQYF.